A single sample gave rise to the 20 T cell receptor beta chains below, sequenced in a study of early T cells in non-severe SARS-CoV-2 infection. TCRdb re-called the 5' RACE reads through MiXCR, storing one row per CDR3 protein. The sample holds approximately 84,000 distinct CDR3 sequences; approximately 13% are singletons and the top ten take around 6%. The source material was whole blood. Receptors originate from an adult who was a healthcare worker with PCR-confirmed SARS-CoV-2 infection or an uninfected control (not recorded which).

The chain uses TRBV6-5 and TRBJ2-2; 12 bases line up with TRBD2. CDR1 and CDR2 from the germline V gene are MNHEY and SVGAGI. After removal of 6 bases from V and 4 bases from J, the junction contained 15 bases not matched to a gene. This CDR3 is 19 amino acids long. The CDR3 nucleotides read TGTGCCAGCAGCCAGGCTCGGACTAGCGGGATGCGCGTCACCGGGGAGCTGTTTTTT. Protein sequence: CASSQARTSGMRVTGELFF.

This clonotype was seen once. This may arise from a read error, as a much more abundant clone is one base away. The chain couples TRBV28 to TRBJ2-4; TRBD1 might be the D (6 bases). The CDR3 runs to 18 residues. Per germline, CDR1 MDHEN and CDR2 SYDVKM. The CDR3 DNA reads TGTGCCAGCAGTCCCGCTAGGGGGATCCAGGGGAAAGGAAACATTCAGCACTTC. Translated, it gives CASSPARGIQGKGNIQHF.

V gene TRBV5-1 combines with J gene TRBJ2-2, with 12 bases aligning to TRBD1. The CDR3 is made up of 14 amino acids. After removal of 4 bases from V and 13 bases from J, the junction contained 8 bases not matched to a gene. Looked up from germline, CDR1 is SGHRS and CDR2 is YFSETQ. As DNA, the CDR3 is TGCGCCAGCAGCACCGGGACAGGGGGCGCGGTGCTGTTTTTT. Translating gives CASSTGTGGAVLFF.

The chain has TRBV4-1 and TRBJ1-2; maybe TRBD1 (5 bases). Germline-derived CDR1 and CDR2 are MGHRA and YSYEKL. Trimming shortened V by 1 base and J by 4 bases, and 13 bases separated the two germline ends. The CDR3 contains 15 residues. The CDR3 nucleotides are TGCGCCAGCAGCCAAGGCCAGGGTGCGGGCTATGGCTACACCTTC. This sequence encodes CASSQGQGAGYGYTF.

This clonotype occurred a few times. The chain recombines TRBV6-1 with TRBJ1-5; D possibly corresponds to TRBD1 (6 bases). Trimming stripped 5 bases from V and 4 bases from J, with 12 bases between. CDR1 and CDR2 from the germline V gene are MNHNS and SASEGT. This CDR3 is built from 14 residues. CDR3 coding DNA: TGTGCCAGCAGTCGGGGGCCCGTTAATCAGCCCCAGCATTTT. Translating it yields CASSRGPVNQPQHF.

This clonotype was detected a few times. The chain links TRBV6-5 to TRBJ1-2; D uncertain. The V gene's germline CDR1 is MNHEY and CDR2 SVGAGI. Trimming removed 5 bases from V and 4 bases from J, with 14 bases in between. The CDR3 extends over 14 amino acids. The CDR3 DNA follows: TGTGCCAGCAGTCCCTTTTCGGACCGCTATGGCTACACCTTC. This codes for CASSPFSDRYGYTF.

The V and J genes are TRBV5-1 and TRBJ1-2; no definite D call. The CDR3 is 13 residues long. Per the germline V gene, CDR1 is SGHRS and CDR2 is YFSETQ. V dropped 4 bases and J dropped 7 bases, with 14 bases sitting between them. The CDR3 sequence: CASSPGGGFGYTF. CDR3 in DNA: TGCGCCAGCAGCCCAGGTGGAGGATTTGGCTACACCTTC.

J is TRBJ1-5 and V is TRBV19; the D gene is possibly TRBD1 (6 bases). The V gene's germline CDR1 is LNHDA and CDR2 SQIVND (reference sequence). This CDR3 contains 16 residues. The V end was cut by 6 bases, the J end by 2 bases, with 17 bases between. The chain's CDR3 is CASRDTGFWGNQPQHF. CDR3 sequence (DNA): TGTGCCAGTAGGGACACAGGGTTCTGGGGCAATCAGCCCCAGCATTTT. The whole variable domain, filled in from reference TRBV19 and TRBJ1-5, reads DGGITQSPKYLFRKEGQNVTLSCEQNLNHDAMYWYRQDPGQGLRLIYYSQIVNDFQKGDIAEGYSVSREKKESFPLTVTSAQKNPTAFYLCASRDTGFWGNQPQHFGDGTRLSIL.

The chain is built from TRBV20-1 and TRBJ1-1; D perhaps matches TRBD1 (6 bases). V was cut by 3 bases and J by 4 bases, with 21 bases left in between. This CDR3 comprises 16 residues. CDR1 DFQATT and CDR2 SNEGSKA come from the germline V gene (reference sequence). CDR3 bases: TGCAGTGCTAGGTCGATCGGGACACCTATATTCACTGAAGCTTTCTTT. Translating gives CSARSIGTPIFTEAFF.

The chain combines TRBV28 with TRBJ2-7, with 8 bases identical to TRBD1. Trimming at V came to 7 bases and at J to 5 bases, leaving 10 bases not matched to a gene. The CDR3 runs to 14 residues. CDR1 is MDHEN and CDR2 is SYDVKM in the germline V gene. As DNA, the CDR3 is TGTGCCAGCAAAGATTGGACAGGGTATAACGAGCAGTACTTC. Translation gives CASKDWTGYNEQYF.

The chain links TRBV9 to TRBJ1-1; 10 bases are shared with TRBD1. V shed 4 bases and J 7 bases; nucleotides not matched to a gene: 7. CDR1 and CDR2 from the germline V gene are SGDLS and YYNGEE. The CDR3 length is 14 residues. For the CDR3, the DNA is TGTGCCAGCAGCACCCGGGACAGGGGCCATGAAGCTTTCTTT. This codes for CASSTRDRGHEAFF.

This clonotype has a count of ten or more. V usage is TRBV28 and J usage is TRBJ1-6; D not certain. Germline V lookup: CDR1 MDHEN, CDR2 SYDVKM. This CDR3 contains 14 residues. Trimming took off 3 bases at V and 4 bases at J, with 7 bases between the two ends. CDR3 loop: CASSFGRYNSPLHF. In DNA form, the CDR3 reads TGTGCCAGCAGTTTCGGGAGGTATAATTCACCCCTCCACTTT.

As DNA, the CDR3 is TGCGCCAGCAGCTTTTCCCCGCAGCGGGAGACCTACGAGCAGTACTTC. Protein sequence: CASSFSPQRETYEQYF. The chain carries TRBV5-1 and TRBJ2-7, with TRBD2 identical over 8 bases. Germline values: CDR1 SGHRS, CDR2 YFSETQ. CDR3 size: 16 residues. V lost 2 bases to trimming and J lost 2 bases; unmatched junction nucleotides: 9.

This clonotype was seen a handful of times. The J gene is TRBJ2-3, the V gene TRBV7-2; 14 positions agree with TRBD2. The CDR3 extends over 16 amino acids. Germline values: CDR1 SGHTA, CDR2 FQGNSA. V was clipped by 4 bases and J by 6 bases; unmatched bases: 6. DNA for the CDR3: TGTGCCAGCAGCTACGGACTAGCGGGGGGTGGTGATACGCAGTATTTT. Its translation: CASSYGLAGGGDTQYF.

This clonotype was counted only a few times. CDR3 nucleotides: TGTGCCAGCAGCGACAGGGACCCCACTGAAGCTTTCTTT. It codes for CASSDRDPTEAFF. This chain uses TRBV3-1 with TRBJ1-1, with 7 bases matching TRBD1. The length of the CDR3 is 13 residues. In germline, CDR1 is LGHDT, CDR2 YNNKEL (reference sequence). V gave up 5 bases and J gave up 4 bases; unmatched junction bases: 4.

The sample holds a few counts of this clonotype. V and J are TRBV5-4 and TRBJ2-7; D is unresolved. Looked up from germline, CDR1 is SGHNT and CDR2 is YYREEE (reference sequence). Trimming removed 4 bases at V and 3 bases at J, with 14 bases between. The CDR3 totals 14 residues. CDR3 bases: TGTGCCAGCAGCCTCCATCCCGATAGCTACGAGCAGTACTTC. Protein: CASSLHPDSYEQYF.

V is TRBV29-1 and J is TRBJ2-3, with 11 bases fitting TRBD2. This CDR3 has 14 residues. Germline values: CDR1 SQVTM, CDR2 ANQGSEA. Unmatched junction bases numbered 2, after V lost 6 bases and J lost 0 bases. CDR3 sequence reads: CSVTSGGSTDTQYF. CDR3 in DNA: TGCAGCGTAACTAGCGGGGGCAGCACAGATACGCAGTATTTT.

This clonotype was picked up one time. The rearrangement uses TRBV4-1 and TRBJ2-1; TRBD2 agrees at 10 bases. Germline V lookup: CDR1 MGHRA, CDR2 YSYEKL. With 6 bases clipped from V and 5 bases from J, the junction kept 4 bases outside the gene matches. This CDR3 contains 14 residues. As DNA, the CDR3 is TGCGCCAGCAGAGTACTAGCGGGACACAATGAGCAGTTCTTC. Amino acids: CASRVLAGHNEQFF.

This clonotype was observed many times. The V and J genes are TRBV5-1 and TRBJ2-7; a possible D gene is TRBD1 (5 bases). The CDR3 covers 14 residues. Germline V lookup: CDR1 SGHRS, CDR2 YFSETQ. The V and J ends lost 3 bases and 0 bases respectively, with 10 bases between them. The DNA of the CDR3 is TGCGCCAGCAGCTCTACAGGAGCCTCCTACGAGCAGTACTTC. Protein product: CASSSTGASYEQYF.

The chain joins TRBV6-1 to TRBJ2-3; no firm D call. With 3 bases removed from V and 0 bases from J, the gap between germline ends came to 13 bases. The germline V gene has CDR1 MNHNS and CDR2 SASEGT. This CDR3 has 16 residues. This CDR3 reads CASSEVEFRSTDTQYF. CDR3 DNA: TGTGCCAGCAGTGAGGTGGAGTTCCGTAGCACAGATACGCAGTATTTT.